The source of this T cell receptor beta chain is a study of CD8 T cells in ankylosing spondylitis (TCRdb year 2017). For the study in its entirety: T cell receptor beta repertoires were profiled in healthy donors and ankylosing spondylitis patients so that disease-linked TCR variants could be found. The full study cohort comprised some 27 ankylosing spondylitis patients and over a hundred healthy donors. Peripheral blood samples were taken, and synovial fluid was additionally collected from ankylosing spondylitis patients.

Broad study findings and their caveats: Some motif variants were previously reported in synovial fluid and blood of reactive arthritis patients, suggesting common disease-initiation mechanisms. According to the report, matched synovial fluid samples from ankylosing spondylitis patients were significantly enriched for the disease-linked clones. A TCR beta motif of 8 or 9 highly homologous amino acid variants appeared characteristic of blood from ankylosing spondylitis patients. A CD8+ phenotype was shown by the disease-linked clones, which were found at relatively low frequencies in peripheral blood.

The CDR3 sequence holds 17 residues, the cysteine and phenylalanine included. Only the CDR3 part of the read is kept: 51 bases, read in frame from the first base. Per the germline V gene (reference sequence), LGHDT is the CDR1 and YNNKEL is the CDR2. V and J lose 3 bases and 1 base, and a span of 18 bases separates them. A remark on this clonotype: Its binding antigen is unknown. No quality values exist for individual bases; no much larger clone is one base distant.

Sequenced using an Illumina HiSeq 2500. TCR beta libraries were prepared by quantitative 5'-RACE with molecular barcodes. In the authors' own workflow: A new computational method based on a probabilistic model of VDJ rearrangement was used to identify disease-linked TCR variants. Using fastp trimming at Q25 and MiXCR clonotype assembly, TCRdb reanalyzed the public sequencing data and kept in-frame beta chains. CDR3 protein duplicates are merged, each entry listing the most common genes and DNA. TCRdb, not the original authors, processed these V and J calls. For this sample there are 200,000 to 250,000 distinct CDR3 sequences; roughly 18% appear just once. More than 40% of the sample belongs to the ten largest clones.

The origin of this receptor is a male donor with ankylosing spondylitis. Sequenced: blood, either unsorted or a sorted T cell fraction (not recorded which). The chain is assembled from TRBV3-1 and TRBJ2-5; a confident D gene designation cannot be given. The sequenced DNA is TGTGCCAGCAGCCAGTCGGTCGGCATGAGGATCCAAGAGACCCAGTACTTC. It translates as CASSQSVGMRIQETQYF.